This is a list of T cell receptor beta chains from one sample in a study of blood T cell repertoires in COVID-19. Sequencing was performed with immunoSEQ multiplex PCR; in TCRdb, only in-frame clones are kept and a portion is missing. The table includes some 6,700 clones, around 90% detected once. The specimen was peripheral blood. The receptors were sampled from a human donor in a cohort sampled during active COVID-19. Both conserved end residues are part of each CDR3. D genes are given only for firm matches. Expanded clones get a size class; other rows say once, few or many, or leave the size out.

-	TRBV19	TRBD2	TRBJ2-1	CASSAPGTSALEQFF	TGTGCCAGTAGTGCCCCCGGGACTAGCGCTCTTGAGCAGTTCTTC
-	TRBV5-6	-	TRBJ1-1	CASSFLGHWNTEAFF	TGTGCCAGCAGCTTTCTGGGACACTGGAACACTGAAGCTTTCTTT
-	TRBV6-1	-	TRBJ2-7	CASSETDSYEQYF	TGTGCCAGCAGTGAAACGGACAGCTACGAGCAGTACTTC
-	TRBV5-6	-	TRBJ2-2	CASSLGRFAYTGELFF	TGTGCCAGCAGCTTGGGCAGGTTTGCTTACACCGGGGAGCTGTTTTTT
-	TRBV11-2	TRBD2	TRBJ2-3	CASSETSGGPDTQYF	TGTGCCAGCAGCGAGACTAGCGGGGGCCCAGATACGCAGTATTTT
-	TRBV30	TRBD1	TRBJ1-1	CAWGQGAPEAFF	TGTGCCTGGGGACAGGGGGCCCCTGAAGCTTTCTTT
-	TRBV6-1	TRBD2	TRBJ2-7	CASSEAGGLAFYEQYF	TGTGCCAGCAGTGAAGCAGGGGGACTAGCTTTCTACGAGCAGTACTTC
-	TRBV4-3	-	TRBJ2-7	CASSIIADSSYEQYF	TGCGCCAGCAGCATTATAGCGGATAGCTCCTACGAGCAGTACTTC
-	TRBV3-1/TRBV3-2	TRBD2	TRBJ2-2	CASSHRGGTDTGELFF	TGTGCCAGCAGCCATCGCGGGGGGACCGACACCGGGGAGCTGTTTTTT
-	TRBV28	-	TRBJ2-7	CASRKTGPYEQYF	TGTGCCAGCAGGAAGACAGGTCCCTACGAGCAGTACTTC
once	TRBV19	-	TRBJ2-7	CASSIEGSYEQYF	TGTGCCAGTAGTATAGAGGGCAGCTACGAGCAGTACTTC
-	TRBV5-6	-	TRBJ2-1	CASSLDGGPYNEQFF	TGTGCCAGCAGCTTGGACGGGGGGCCCTACAATGAGCAGTTCTTC
-	TRBV18	-	TRBJ1-1	CASSDEPGTEAFF	TGTGCCAGCTCCGACGAGCCGGGCACTGAAGCTTTCTTT
once	TRBV19	-	TRBJ1-2	CASSIAGVGYTF	TGTGCCAGTAGTATAGCCGGGGTCGGCTACACCTTC
once	TRBV4-1	TRBD1	TRBJ1-4	CASSQRSYLDRGPNEKLFF	TGCGCCAGCAGCCAACGCTCTTACCTTGACAGGGGACCTAATGAAAAACTGTTTTTT
few	TRBV5-5	TRBD1	TRBJ1-5	CASSPKPPGQYNQPQHF	TGTGCCAGCAGCCCGAAACCACCGGGACAGTACAATCAGCCCCAGCATTTT
-	TRBV12-3/TRBV12-4	-	TRBJ2-7	CASSFLETYEQYF	TGTGCCAGCAGTTTTCTCGAGACCTACGAGCAGTACTTC
-	TRBV10-3	-	TRBJ1-2	CAISDPTGISVGYTF	TGTGCCATCAGTGACCCTACAGGGATTTCGGTTGGCTACACCTTC
-	TRBV7-3	TRBD2	TRBJ2-2	CASSPGLAGAGELFF	TGTGCCAGCAGCCCGGGACTAGCGGGGGCCGGGGAGCTGTTTTTT
-	TRBV27	TRBD2	TRBJ2-7	CASSLWGRATYEQYF	TGTGCCAGCAGTTTATGGGGGAGGGCGACCTACGAGCAGTACTTC